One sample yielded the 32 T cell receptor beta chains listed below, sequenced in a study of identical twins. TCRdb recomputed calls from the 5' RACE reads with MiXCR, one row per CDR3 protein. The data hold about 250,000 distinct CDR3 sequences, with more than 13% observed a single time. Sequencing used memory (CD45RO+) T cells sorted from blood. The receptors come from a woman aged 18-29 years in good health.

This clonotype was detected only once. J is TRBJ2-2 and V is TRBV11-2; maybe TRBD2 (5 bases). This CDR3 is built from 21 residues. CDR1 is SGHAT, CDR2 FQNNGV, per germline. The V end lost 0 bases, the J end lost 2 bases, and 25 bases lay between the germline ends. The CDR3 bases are TGTGCCAGCAGCTTAGATTGGGCATCGATTGGTCTAGCCCAAAACACCGGGGAGCTGTTTTTT. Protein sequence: CASSLDWASIGLAQNTGELFF.

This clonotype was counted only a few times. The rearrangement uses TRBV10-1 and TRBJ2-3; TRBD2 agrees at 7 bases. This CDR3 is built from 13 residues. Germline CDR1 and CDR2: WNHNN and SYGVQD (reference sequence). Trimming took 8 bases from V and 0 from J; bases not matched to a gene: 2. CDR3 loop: CASGRDSTDTQYF. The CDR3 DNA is TGCGCCAGCGGGAGGGACAGCACAGATACGCAGTATTTT.

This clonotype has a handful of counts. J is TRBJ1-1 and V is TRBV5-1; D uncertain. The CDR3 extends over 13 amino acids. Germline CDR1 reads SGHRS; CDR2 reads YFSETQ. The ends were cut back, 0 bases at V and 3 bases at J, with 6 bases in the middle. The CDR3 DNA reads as TGCGCCAGCAGCTTGGACCCGGACACTGAAGCTTTCTTT. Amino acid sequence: CASSLDPDTEAFF. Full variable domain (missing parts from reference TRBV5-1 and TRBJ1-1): KAGVTQTPRYLIKTRGQQVTLSCSPISGHRSVSWYQQTPGQGLQFLFEYFSETQRNKGNFPGRFSGRQFSNSRSEMNVSTLELGDSALYLCASSLDPDTEAFFGQGTRLTVV.

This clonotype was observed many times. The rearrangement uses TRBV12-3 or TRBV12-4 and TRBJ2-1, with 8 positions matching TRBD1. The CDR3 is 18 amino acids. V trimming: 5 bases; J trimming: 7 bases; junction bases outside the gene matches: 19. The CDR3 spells CASSAKWTGYIGENEQFF. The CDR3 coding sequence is TGTGCCAGCAGTGCAAAATGGACAGGGTACATCGGAGAGAATGAGCAGTTCTTC.

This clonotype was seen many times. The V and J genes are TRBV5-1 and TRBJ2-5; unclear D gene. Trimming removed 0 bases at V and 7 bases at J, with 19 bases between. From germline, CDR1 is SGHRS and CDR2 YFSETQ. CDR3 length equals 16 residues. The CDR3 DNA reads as TGCGCCAGCAGCTTGGTCGGACGGCCTGAGATGGGGACCCAGTACTTC. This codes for CASSLVGRPEMGTQYF.

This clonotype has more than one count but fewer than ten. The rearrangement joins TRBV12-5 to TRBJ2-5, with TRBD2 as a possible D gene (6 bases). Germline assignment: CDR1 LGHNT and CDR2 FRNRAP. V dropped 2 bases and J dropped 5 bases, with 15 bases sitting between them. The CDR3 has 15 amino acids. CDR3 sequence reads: CASGLSYSGRETQYF. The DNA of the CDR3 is TGTGCTAGTGGTTTGTCTTATAGCGGTCGGGAGACCCAGTACTTC.

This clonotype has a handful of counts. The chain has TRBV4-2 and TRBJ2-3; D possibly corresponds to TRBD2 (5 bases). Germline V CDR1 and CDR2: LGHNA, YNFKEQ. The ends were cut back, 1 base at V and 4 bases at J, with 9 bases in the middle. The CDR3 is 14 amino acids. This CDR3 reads CASSQGLASDTQYF. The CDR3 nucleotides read TGTGCCAGCAGCCAAGGGCTAGCTTCAGATACGCAGTATTTT.

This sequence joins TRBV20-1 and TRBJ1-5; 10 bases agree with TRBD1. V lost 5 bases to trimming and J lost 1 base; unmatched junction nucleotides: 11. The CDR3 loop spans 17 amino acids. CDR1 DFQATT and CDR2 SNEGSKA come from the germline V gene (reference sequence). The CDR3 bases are TGCAGTGCTCCAGACAGGGGGCGCGGGTACAGCAATCAGCCCCAGCATTTT. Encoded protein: CSAPDRGRGYSNQPQHF.

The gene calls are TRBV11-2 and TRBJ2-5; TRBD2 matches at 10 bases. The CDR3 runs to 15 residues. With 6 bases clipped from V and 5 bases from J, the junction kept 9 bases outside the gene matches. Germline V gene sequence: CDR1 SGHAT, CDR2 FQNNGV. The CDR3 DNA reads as TGTGCCAGCAGTCGGACTAGCGGAGGGGATGAGACCCAGTACTTC. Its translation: CASSRTSGGDETQYF.

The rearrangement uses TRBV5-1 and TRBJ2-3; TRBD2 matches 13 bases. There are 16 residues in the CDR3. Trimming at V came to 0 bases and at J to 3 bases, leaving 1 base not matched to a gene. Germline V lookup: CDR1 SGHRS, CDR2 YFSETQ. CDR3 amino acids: CASSLGTSGGTDTQYF. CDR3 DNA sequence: TGCGCCAGCAGCTTGGGGACTAGCGGGGGAACAGATACGCAGTATTTT.

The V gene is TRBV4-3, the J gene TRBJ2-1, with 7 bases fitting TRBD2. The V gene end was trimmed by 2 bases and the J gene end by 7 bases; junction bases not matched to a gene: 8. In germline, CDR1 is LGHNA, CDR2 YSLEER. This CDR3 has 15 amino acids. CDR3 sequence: CASSQWAGVGNEQFF. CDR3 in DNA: TGCGCCAGCAGCCAATGGGCGGGAGTGGGGAATGAGCAGTTCTTC.

This CDR3 reads CASSPEGYNEQFF. DNA of the CDR3: TGCGCCAGCAGCCCGGAGGGTTACAATGAGCAGTTCTTC. This sequence joins TRBV5-1 and TRBJ2-1; D might be TRBD2 (6 bases). This CDR3 is built from 13 residues. Trimming shortened V by 4 bases and J by 4 bases, and 9 bases separated the two germline ends. CDR1 is SGHRS and CDR2 is YFSETQ in the germline V gene.

The CDR3 sequence: CASSPELSGELFF. For the CDR3, the DNA is TGTGCCAGCTCACCAGAATTATCCGGGGAGCTGTTTTTT. The chain couples TRBV18 to TRBJ2-2; no definite D call. V was cut by 2 bases and J by 6 bases, with 7 bases left in between. The CDR3 covers 13 residues. Germline V gene sequence: CDR1 KGHSH, CDR2 LQKENI. The entire variable domain, with the rest obtained from reference TRBV18 and TRBJ2-2, is as follows: NAGVMQNPRHLVRRRGQEARLRCSPMKGHSHVYWYRQLPEEGLKFMVYLQKENIIDESGMPKERFSAEFPKEGPSILRIQQVVRGDSAAYFCASSPELSGELFFGEGSRLTVL.

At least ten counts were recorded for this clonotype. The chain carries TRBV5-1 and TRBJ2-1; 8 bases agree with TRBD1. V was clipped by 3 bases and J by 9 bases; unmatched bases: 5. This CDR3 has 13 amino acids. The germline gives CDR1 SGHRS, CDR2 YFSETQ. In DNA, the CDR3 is TGCGCCAGCAGCTGGGACAGGCCAATTGAGCAGTTCTTC. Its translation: CASSWDRPIEQFF.

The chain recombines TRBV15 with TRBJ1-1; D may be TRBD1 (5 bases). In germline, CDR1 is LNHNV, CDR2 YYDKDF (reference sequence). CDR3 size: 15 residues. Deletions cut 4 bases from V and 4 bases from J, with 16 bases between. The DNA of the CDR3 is TGTGCCACCAGCATGGGGGGGGACGTGAGCACTGAAGCTTTCTTT. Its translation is CATSMGGDVSTEAFF.

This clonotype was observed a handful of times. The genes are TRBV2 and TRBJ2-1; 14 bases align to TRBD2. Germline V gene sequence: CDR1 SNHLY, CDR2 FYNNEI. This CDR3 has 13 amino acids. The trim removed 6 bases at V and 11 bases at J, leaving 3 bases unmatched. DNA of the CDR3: TGTGCCAGCAGAGGACTAGCGGGAGGACAGCAGTTCTTC. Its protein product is CASRGLAGGQQFF.

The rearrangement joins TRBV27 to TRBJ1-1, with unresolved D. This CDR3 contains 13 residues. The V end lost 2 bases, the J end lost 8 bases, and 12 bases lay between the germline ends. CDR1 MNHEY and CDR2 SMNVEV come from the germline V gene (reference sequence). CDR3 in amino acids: CASSLDGRHEAFF. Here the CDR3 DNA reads TGTGCCAGCAGTTTAGACGGAAGGCACGAAGCTTTCTTT.

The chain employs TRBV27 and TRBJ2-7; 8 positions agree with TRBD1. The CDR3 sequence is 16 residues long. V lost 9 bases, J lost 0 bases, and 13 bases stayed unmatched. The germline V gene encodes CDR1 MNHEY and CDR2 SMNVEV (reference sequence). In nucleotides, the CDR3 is TGTGCCAGTTTAAAGCAGGGGGCTGGAAGCTCCTACGAGCAGTACTTC. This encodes CASLKQGAGSSYEQYF.

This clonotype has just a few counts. For the CDR3, the DNA is TGTGCCAGCAGCTTAGGGACAGGGGGCTTTGGGGAGACCCAGTACTTC. Protein product: CASSLGTGGFGETQYF. The V call is TRBV7-6, the J call TRBJ2-5; 11 nucleotides align to TRBD1. The CDR3 has 16 residues. Germline V lookup: CDR1 SGHVS, CDR2 FNYEAQ. V gave up 1 base and J gave up 5 bases; unmatched junction bases: 6. Looking up the rest from reference TRBV7-6 and TRBJ2-5 gives the full variable domain: GAGVSQSPRYKVTKRGQDVALRCDPISGHVSLYWYRQALGQGPEFLTYFNYEAQQDKSGLPNDRFSAERPEGSISTLTIQRTEQRDSAMYRCASSLGTGGFGETQYFGPGTRLLVL.

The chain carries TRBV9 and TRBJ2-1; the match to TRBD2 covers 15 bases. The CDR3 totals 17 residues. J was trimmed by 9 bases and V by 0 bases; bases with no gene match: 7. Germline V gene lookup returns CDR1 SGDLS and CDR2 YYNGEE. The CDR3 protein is CASSVGGLAGGKGEQFF. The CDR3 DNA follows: TGTGCCAGCAGCGTAGGAGGACTAGCGGGAGGGAAGGGTGAGCAGTTCTTC.

As DNA, the CDR3 is TGCGCCAGCAGCCACCCGGGACTATATCAAGAGACCCAGTACTTC. Amino acids: CASSHPGLYQETQYF. The genes are TRBV4-1 and TRBJ2-5, with 7 nucleotides matching TRBD2. The J segment lost 2 bases and the V segment lost 3 bases, leaving 6 bases of the junction unmatched. Per the germline V gene, CDR1 is MGHRA and CDR2 is YSYEKL. The CDR3 has 15 amino acids.

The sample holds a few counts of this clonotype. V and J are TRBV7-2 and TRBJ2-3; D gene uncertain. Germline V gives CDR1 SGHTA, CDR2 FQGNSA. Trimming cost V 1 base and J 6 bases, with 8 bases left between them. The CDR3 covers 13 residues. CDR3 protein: CASSLVVRDTQYF. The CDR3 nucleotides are TGTGCCAGCAGCTTAGTAGTTCGGGATACGCAGTATTTT.

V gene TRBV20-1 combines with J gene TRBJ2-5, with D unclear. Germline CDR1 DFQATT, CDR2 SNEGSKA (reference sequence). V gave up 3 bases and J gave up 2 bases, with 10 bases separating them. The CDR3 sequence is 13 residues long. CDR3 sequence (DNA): TGCAGTGCTAGTACGGGCCAACAAGAGACCCAGTACTTC. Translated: CSASTGQQETQYF.

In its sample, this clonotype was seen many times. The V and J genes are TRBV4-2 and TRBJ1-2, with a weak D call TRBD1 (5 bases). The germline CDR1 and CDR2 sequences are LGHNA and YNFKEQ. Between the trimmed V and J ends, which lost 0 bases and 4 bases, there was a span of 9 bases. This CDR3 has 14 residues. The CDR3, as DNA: TGTGCCAGCAGCCAAGATCGGGGGTCCTATGGCTACACCTTC. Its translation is CASSQDRGSYGYTF.

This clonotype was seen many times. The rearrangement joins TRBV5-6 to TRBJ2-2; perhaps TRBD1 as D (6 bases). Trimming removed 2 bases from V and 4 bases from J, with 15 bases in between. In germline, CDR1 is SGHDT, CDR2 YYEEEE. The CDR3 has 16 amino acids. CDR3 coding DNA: TGTGCCAGCAGCTTCGTGGCAGGGGTGTTCACCGGGGAGCTGTTTTTT. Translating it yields CASSFVAGVFTGELFF.

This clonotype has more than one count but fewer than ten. CDR3 sequence (DNA): TGTGCAAGTCGCTTACCGCAACTCCCCGATCAGCCCCAGCATTTT. It is translated as CASRLPQLPDQPQHF. The genes are TRBV12-2 and TRBJ1-5. TRBV12-2 is a pseudogene segment. This CDR3 comprises 15 residues.

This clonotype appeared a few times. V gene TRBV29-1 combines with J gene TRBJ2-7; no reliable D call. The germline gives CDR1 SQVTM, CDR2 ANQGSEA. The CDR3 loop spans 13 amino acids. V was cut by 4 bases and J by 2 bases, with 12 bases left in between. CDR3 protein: CSVGLHRTYEQYF. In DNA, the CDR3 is TGCAGCGTTGGGTTGCACCGAACCTACGAGCAGTACTTC.

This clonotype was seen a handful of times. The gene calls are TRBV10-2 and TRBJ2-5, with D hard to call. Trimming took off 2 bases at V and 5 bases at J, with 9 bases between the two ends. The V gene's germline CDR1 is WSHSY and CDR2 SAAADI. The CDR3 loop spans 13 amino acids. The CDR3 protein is CASSEPSRETQYF. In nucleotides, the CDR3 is TGCGCCAGCAGTGAGCCGAGTCGGGAGACCCAGTACTTC.

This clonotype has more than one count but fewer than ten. The CDR3 reads CASSFRGPGELFF. Here the CDR3 DNA reads TGTGCCAGCAGCTTTAGGGGACCCGGGGAGCTGTTTTTT. This chain uses TRBV5-6 with TRBJ2-2, with D perhaps given as TRBD1 or TRBD2 (5 bases each). CDR3 length equals 13 residues. Germline CDR1 reads SGHDT; CDR2 reads YYEEEE. V shed 2 bases and J shed 6 bases, with 8 bases lying between them.

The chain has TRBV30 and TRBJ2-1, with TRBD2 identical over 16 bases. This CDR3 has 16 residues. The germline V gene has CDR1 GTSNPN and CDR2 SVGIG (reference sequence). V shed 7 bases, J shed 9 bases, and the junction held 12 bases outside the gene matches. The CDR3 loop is CAFTRGGLAGGAEQFF. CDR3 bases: TGTGCCTTTACCCGCGGGGGACTAGCGGGAGGGGCTGAGCAGTTCTTC.

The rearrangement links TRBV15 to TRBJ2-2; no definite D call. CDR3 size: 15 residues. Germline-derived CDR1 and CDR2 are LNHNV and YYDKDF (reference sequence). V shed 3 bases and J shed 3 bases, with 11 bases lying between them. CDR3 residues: CATSSVSAYTGELFF. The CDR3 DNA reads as TGTGCCACCAGCAGCGTAAGCGCGTACACCGGGGAGCTGTTTTTT.

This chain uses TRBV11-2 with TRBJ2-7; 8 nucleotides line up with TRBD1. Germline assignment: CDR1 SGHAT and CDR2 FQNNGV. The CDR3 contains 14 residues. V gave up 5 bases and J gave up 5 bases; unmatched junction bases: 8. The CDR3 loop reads CASSPRQGRNEQYF. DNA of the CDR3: TGTGCCAGCAGCCCCCGACAGGGGAGAAACGAGCAGTACTTC.